One and the same sample provided the 12 T cell receptor beta chains below, sequenced in a study of lymphopenia after photon versus proton radiotherapy. The repertoire was sequenced with immunoSEQ multiplex PCR; TCRdb's copy has only in-frame clones and lacks some. The sample lists about 16,000 clones, just over 85% occurring once. This sample comprised peripheral blood, obtained from a patient treated with proton-based radiotherapy. These receptors all stem from a man in his 70s with pancreatic cancer.

This clone was counted only a few times. V and J are TRBV5-1 and TRBJ1-1, with TRBD1 matching over 8 bases. Unmatched junction bases numbered 8, after V lost 5 bases and J lost 2 bases. The CDR3 consists of 15 residues. CDR1 and CDR2 from the germline V gene are SGHRS and YFSETQ. CDR3 DNA: TGCGCCAGCAGACCGGGACAGGTGATAAACACTGAAGCTTTCTTT. Amino acid sequence: CASRPGQVINTEAFF.

This chain links TRBV30 with TRBJ1-1; no reliable D call. V gave up 0 bases and J gave up 1 base, with 6 bases separating them. The CDR3 has 13 amino acids. From germline, CDR1 is GTSNPN and CDR2 SVGIG (reference sequence). This CDR3 reads CAWSVGTNTEAFF. CDR3 sequence (DNA): TGTGCCTGGAGTGTAGGAACGAACACTGAAGCTTTCTTT.

This chain connects TRBV6-6 to TRBJ2-7; D gene uncertain. The length of the CDR3 is 12 residues. The germline V gene encodes CDR1 MNHNY and CDR2 SVGAGI (reference sequence). V lost 6 bases and J 3 bases, leaving 9 bases between the germline ends. CDR3 in DNA: TGTGCCAGCAGCCTAGACGGCTACGAGCAGTACTTC. It yields the protein CASSLDGYEQYF.

This clone was observed a handful of times. The V and J genes are TRBV4-1 and TRBJ2-7, with D possibly matching TRBD2 (6 bases). The CDR3 loop spans 13 amino acids. In germline, CDR1 is MGHRA, CDR2 YSYEKL. V was trimmed by 1 base and J by 9 bases, leaving 13 bases between them. The DNA of the CDR3 is TGCGCCAGCAGCCAAGGGCTGCGGGGCTCGCAGTACTTC. Residues: CASSQGLRGSQYF.

The chain links TRBV5-1 to TRBJ2-7; 8 positions agree with TRBD2. With 7 bases clipped from V and 1 base from J, the junction kept 7 bases outside the gene matches. Germline assignment: CDR1 SGHRS and CDR2 YFSETQ. CDR3 length: 14 residues. CDR3 nucleotide sequence: TGCGCCAGCGCGGGGTTAGCGGGATCCTACGAGCAGTACTTC. Its protein product is CASAGLAGSYEQYF.

This clone was seen only once. V gene TRBV27 combines with J gene TRBJ1-2; D perhaps matches TRBD1 (6 bases). Trimming shortened V by 5 bases and J by 0 bases, and 13 bases separated the two germline ends. Germline V gene data show CDR1 as MNHEY and CDR2 as SMNVEV (reference sequence). This CDR3 has 15 amino acids. The CDR3 protein is CASSTTRTANYGYTF. CDR3 bases: TGTGCCAGCAGTACTACAAGGACAGCTAACTATGGCTACACCTTC.

A few counts support this clone. The chain recombines TRBV5-4 with TRBJ1-1, with 10 positions matching TRBD1. The germline gives CDR1 SGHNT, CDR2 YYREEE (reference sequence). This CDR3 comprises 17 residues. V was clipped by 2 bases and J by 5 bases; unmatched bases: 12. CDR3: CASSFTPGQGSKTEAFF. The CDR3 DNA follows: TGTGCCAGCAGCTTTACACCGGGACAGGGGTCGAAGACTGAAGCTTTCTTT.

The CDR3 is CASSPGDLQEPNTEAFF. CDR3 nucleotides: TGTGCCAGTAGTCCTGGGGACCTCCAGGAACCGAACACTGAAGCTTTCTTT. The rearrangement uses TRBV19 and TRBJ1-1, with a possible D match to TRBD1 (5 bases). This CDR3 is 17 amino acids long. From germline, CDR1 is LNHDA and CDR2 SQIVND (reference sequence). Trimming stripped 5 bases from V and 1 base from J, with 20 bases between.

V gene TRBV11-2 combines with J gene TRBJ1-1; the match to TRBD1 covers 9 bases. This CDR3 has 14 residues. The trim removed 5 bases at V and 12 bases at J, leaving 13 bases unmatched. The germline gives CDR1 SGHAT, CDR2 FQNNGV. CDR3 sequence (DNA): TGTGCCAGCAGCCCAGAGGGGACAGGGTATTCGACTTTCTTT. Amino acid sequence: CASSPEGTGYSTFF.

V and J are TRBV6-1 and TRBJ1-5; D possibly corresponds to TRBD1 (6 bases). V dropped 7 bases and J dropped 5 bases, with 12 bases sitting between them. The germline CDR1 and CDR2 sequences are MNHNS and SASEGT. The CDR3 sequence is 13 residues long. CDR3 sequence: CASNRQADQPQHF. CDR3 coding DNA: TGTGCCAGCAATAGACAGGCAGATCAGCCCCAGCATTTT.

The V call is TRBV5-1, the J call TRBJ1-1, with 9 bases identical to TRBD1. The CDR3 consists of 15 residues. With V trimmed by 5 bases and J by 4 bases, 9 bases remained unmatched. Looked up from germline, CDR1 is SGHRS and CDR2 is YFSETQ. In DNA, the CDR3 is TGCGCCAGCAGGGCCACAGGGGGCGAGGGCACTGAAGCTTTCTTT. It codes for CASRATGGEGTEAFF. The variable domain in full, completed from reference TRBV5-1 and TRBJ1-1, reads KAGVTQTPRYLIKTRGQQVTLSCSPISGHRSVSWYQQTPGQGLQFLFEYFSETQRNKGNFPGRFSGRQFSNSRSEMNVSTLELGDSALYLCASRATGGEGTEAFFGQGTRLTVV.

The chain uses TRBV4-2 and TRBJ2-3, with D uncertain. The CDR3 extends over 13 amino acids. V was shortened by 1 base and J by 3 bases, with 5 bases between the two germline ends. Per the germline V gene, CDR1 is LGHNA and CDR2 is YNFKEQ. The CDR3 spells CASSQGATDTQYF. CDR3 nucleotides: TGTGCCAGCAGCCAAGGGGCGACAGATACGCAGTATTTT.